The 14 T cell receptor beta chains reported below all come from one sample, sequenced in a study of beta chain features in type 1 diabetes. Points from the study as a whole: Moderate but significant shortening of TCRB CDR3s was recorded in all four CD4+ subsets from Type 1 diabetes patients.

Sequencing targeted expressed TCRB transcripts, as all isolated RNA had been reverse transcribed. The table came from immunoSEQ multiplex PCR; TCRdb's copy has only in-frame clones and leaves some out. The profile covers a few hundred thousand clones, with around 13% appearing a single time and over 0.008% taken by the ten largest. The antigens for these receptors are not known. Sequenced input: naive CD4+ T cells from blood. The receptors stem from a woman aged 18 to 35 with type 1 diabetes.

This clone was observed a handful of times. V and J are TRBV6-6 and TRBJ2-3; no reliable D call. The CDR3 contains 11 residues. V lost 6 bases and J lost 5, with 6 bases in between. Germline CDR1 reads MNHNY; CDR2 reads SVGAGI (reference sequence). The CDR3 DNA reads TGTGCCAGCAGATTCCAAGATACGCAGTATTTT. Its translation: CASRFQDTQYF.

The rearrangement uses TRBV7-9 and TRBJ2-1, with D tentatively TRBD2 (6 bases). Looked up from germline, CDR1 is SEHNR and CDR2 is FQNEAQ (reference sequence). Trimming pared 5 bases from V and 8 bases from J, leaving 13 bases between. The CDR3 is 13 residues long. CDR3 in amino acids: CASSPRGMDEQFF. The DNA of the CDR3 is TGTGCCAGCAGCCCACGGGGGATGGATGAGCAGTTCTTC. The complete variable domain, with remaining parts taken from reference TRBV7-9 and TRBJ2-1, reads DTGVSQNPRHKITKRGQNVTFRCDPISEHNRLYWYRQTLGQGPEFLTYFQNEAQLEKSRLLSDRFSAERPKGSFSTLEIQRTEQGDSAMYLCASSPRGMDEQFFGPGTRLTVL.

In its sample, this clone was seen a few times. The J gene is TRBJ1-6, the V gene TRBV7-2; no clear D. The CDR3 consists of 15 residues. Between the trimmed V and J ends, which lost 5 bases and 5 bases, there was a span of 13 bases. CDR1 and CDR2 from the germline V gene are SGHTA and FQGNSA. The CDR3, as DNA: TGTGCCAGCAGCCCCCCGGGGAGCGATAATTCACCCCTCCACTTT. It translates to CASSPPGSDNSPLHF. Full variable domain (remainder filled in from reference TRBV7-2 and TRBJ1-6): GAGVSQSPSNKVTEKGKDVELRCDPISGHTALYWYRQSLGQGLEFLIYFQGNSAPDKSGLPSDRFSAERTGGSVSTLTIQRTQQEDSAVYLCASSPPGSDNSPLHFGNGTRLTVT.

This clone has only a few counts. The V and J genes are TRBV18 and TRBJ1-2; 9 bases agree with TRBD1. The CDR3 extends over 16 amino acids. CDR1 KGHSH and CDR2 LQKENI come from the germline V gene. The V gene end was trimmed by 6 bases and the J gene end by 4 bases; junction bases not matched to a gene: 12. CDR3 DNA: TGTGCCAGCTCTCTAACCTCGGACAGGGGAATCTATGGCTACACCTTC. Its protein is CASSLTSDRGIYGYTF.

In this sample, this clone turned up a few times. V usage is TRBV4-1 and J usage is TRBJ1-1; D remains ambiguous. Germline lookup yields CDR1 MGHRA and CDR2 YSYEKL. V lost 3 bases and J 8 bases, leaving 13 bases between the germline ends. The CDR3 is 13 residues long. The CDR3 bases are TGCGCCAGCAGCCAGGAGTACGGAGGAGAAGCTTTCTTT. Translated: CASSQEYGGEAFF.

This sequence joins TRBV4-3 and TRBJ1-5, with TRBD1 matching over 9 bases. CDR1 and CDR2 (germline): LGHNA, YSLEER. The CDR3 runs to 16 residues. Unmatched junction bases numbered 6, after V lost 3 bases and J lost 3 bases. CDR3: CASSQSWDRVNQPQHF. The CDR3 DNA reads as TGCGCCAGCAGCCAGAGTTGGGACAGGGTCAATCAGCCCCAGCATTTT.

This chain joins TRBV21-1 and TRBJ2-7; the table's D call, TRBD1, has no DNA check behind it. TRBV21-1 is a pseudogene. This CDR3 has 12 amino acids. The CDR3 DNA sequence: TGTGCCAGCAGCAAAGGGCAGTACGAGCAGTACTTC. Protein sequence: CASSKGQYEQYF.

The rearrangement joins TRBV9 to TRBJ1-1; no firm D call. CDR3 length: 12 residues. Germline CDR1 and CDR2: SGDLS and YYNGEE. Trimming removed 4 bases from V and 4 bases from J, with 8 bases in between. Written as DNA, the CDR3 is TGTGCCAGCAGCTCCCCGGGCACTGAAGCTTTCTTT. Its translation: CASSSPGTEAFF.

This chain connects TRBV28 to TRBJ2-6; D is ambiguous. The CDR3 totals 15 residues. V gave up 1 base and J gave up 3 bases, with 7 bases separating them. CDR1 and CDR2 from the germline V gene are MDHEN and SYDVKM. The CDR3 sequence is CASSLFGVGANVLTF. The CDR3 coding sequence is TGTGCCAGCAGTTTATTTGGAGTTGGGGCCAACGTCCTGACTTTC.

This clone was seen only a few times. J is TRBJ1-5 and V is TRBV18; 7 bases map to TRBD1. V gave up 4 bases and J gave up 2 bases; unmatched junction bases: 2. CDR3 length: 14 amino acids. Germline V CDR1 and CDR2: KGHSH, LQKENI. This CDR3 is CASSLGQGNQPQHF. The CDR3 coding sequence is TGTGCCAGCTCACTAGGACAGGGCAATCAGCCCCAGCATTTT.

A few counts support this clone. CDR3 in amino acids: CASGLETGGYTEAFF. In DNA form, the CDR3 reads TGTGCTAGTGGTTTGGAGACAGGTGGTTACACTGAAGCTTTCTTT. The genes are TRBV12-5 and TRBJ1-1; maybe TRBD1 (6 bases). V lost 1 base to trimming and J lost 3 bases, with 12 bases between them. The length of the CDR3 is 15 residues. From germline, CDR1 is LGHNT and CDR2 FRNRAP.

This clone has only a few counts. The chain employs TRBV5-8 and TRBJ2-1; 9 nucleotides align to TRBD2. Trimming cost V 2 bases and J 3 bases; bases outside gene matches: 3. This CDR3 comprises 15 residues. Germline V gene lookup returns CDR1 SGHTS and CDR2 YDEGEE. Here the CDR3 DNA reads TGTGCCAGCAGCTTTAGCGGGAGAAACTACAATGAGCAGTTCTTC. Protein product: CASSFSGRNYNEQFF.

This clone was detected only a few times. The rearrangement uses TRBV29-1 and TRBJ2-5; 9 bases are shared with TRBD2. V lost 3 bases, J lost 5 bases, and 22 bases stayed unmatched. Germline-derived CDR1 and CDR2 are SQVTM and ANQGSEA. This CDR3 comprises 19 residues. The DNA for the CDR3 is TGCAGCGTTGAGCCGCGCCGGGCTAGCGGAGCGGGGGGTCGGGAGACCCAGTACTTC. Amino acids: CSVEPRRASGAGGRETQYF.

Written as DNA, the CDR3 is TGCAGCGTTGAAGTCGGGGTTGGGAACACTGAAGCTTTCTTT. It encodes CSVEVGVGNTEAFF. The chain uses TRBV29-1 and TRBJ1-1, with unresolved D. Germline CDR1 is SQVTM and CDR2 is ANQGSEA. The CDR3 spans 14 residues. Trimming took off 1 base at V and 1 base at J, with 10 bases between the two ends.